Presented here are 22 T cell receptor beta chains from one specimen sequenced in a study of T cell repertoires in cytomegalovirus infection. These receptors have no identified antigens. Each CDR3 protein gets one entry after TCRdb re-called the reads with MiXCR. This sample has roughly 920,000 distinct CDR3 sequences, with less than 40% found just once. The sample in question was cultured CD8+ T cells from PBMCs, obtained from culture after CMV antigen stimulation. These receptor sequences come from a human donor in good health (CMV status not recorded). Some clones in this sample may be carry-over from other donors' samples.

This clonotype was picked up many times. The chain uses TRBV7-9 and TRBJ1-2; D unresolved. The CDR3 consists of 15 residues. The germline V gene has CDR1 SEHNR and CDR2 FQNEAQ (reference sequence). Trimming left V 5 bases short and J 6 bases short, with 19 bases between. CDR3 DNA sequence: TGTGCCAGCAGCGCCGAGTACACCCCTTGGGATGGCTACACCTTC. This sequence encodes CASSAEYTPWDGYTF.

On this clonotype: A much larger clone differs from this one at a single base, so this may be a read error. The V gene is TRBV7-2, the J gene TRBJ2-2; D possibly corresponds to TRBD1 (6 bases). Per the germline V gene, CDR1 is SGHTA and CDR2 is FQGNSA. The CDR3 runs 12 residues. The V and J ends lost 3 bases and 16 bases respectively, with 15 bases between them. The CDR3, as DNA: TGTGCCAGCAGCTTTGGGACATCGGTTGAGTTTTTT. Translating gives CASSFGTSVEFF.

This clonotype was seen a handful of times. J is TRBJ1-1 and V is TRBV6-6; TRBD1 might be the D (6 bases). This CDR3 spans 13 amino acids. V was cut by 7 bases and J by 4 bases, with 13 bases left in between. Germline lookup yields CDR1 MNHNY and CDR2 SVGAGI (reference sequence). The CDR3 sequence is CASKEGGTTEAFF. CDR3 coding DNA: TGTGCCAGCAAGGAAGGGGGTACCACTGAAGCTTTCTTT.

The V gene is TRBV7-6, the J gene TRBJ2-5; D is ambiguous. CDR1 SGHVS and CDR2 FNYEAQ come from the germline V gene. The CDR3 is made up of 14 amino acids. V lost 5 bases and J 0 bases, leaving 10 bases between the germline ends. The CDR3 DNA reads as TGTGCCAGCAGCATCGACCAGAACCAAGAGACCCAGTACTTC. This encodes CASSIDQNQETQYF.

The V gene is TRBV9, the J gene TRBJ2-7; TRBD1 aligns across 7 bases. Germline V gene lookup returns CDR1 SGDLS and CDR2 YYNGEE. CDR3 size: 15 residues. V lost 4 bases, J lost 2 bases, and 9 bases stayed unmatched. Written as DNA, the CDR3 is TGTGCCAGCAGCCCACGGGGACAGATTACCTACGAGCAGTACTTC. Amino acid sequence: CASSPRGQITYEQYF.

The V and J genes are TRBV6-2 or TRBV6-3 and TRBJ1-5, with D maybe TRBD1 (5 bases). The CDR3 runs to 14 residues. Germline values: CDR1 MNHEY, CDR2 SVGEGT. Trimming removed 2 bases from V and 6 bases from J, with 11 bases in between. CDR3 DNA sequence: TGTGCCAGCAGTTACGGGGGGTGGACTCAGCCCCAGCATTTT. It encodes CASSYGGWTQPQHF.

Notes on this clonotype: A junction boundary mismatches the germline segment, possibly from a read error. CDR3 region: CANSFVIGTSSYNSPLHF. DNA for the CDR3: TGTGCCAACAGTTTCGTTATTGGGACCAGCTCCTATAATTCACCCCTCCACTTT. The rearrangement joins TRBV12-3 or TRBV12-4 to TRBJ1-6; tentatively, D is TRBD1 (5 bases). CDR3 size: 18 residues.

The sample holds a few counts of this clonotype. V usage is TRBV7-8 and J usage is TRBJ2-1; 7 bases agree with TRBD1. Trimming cost V 6 bases and J 0 bases; bases outside gene matches: 11. Looked up from germline, CDR1 is SGHVS and CDR2 is FQNEAQ. This CDR3 has 17 amino acids. This CDR3 is CASSNFNSGGSYNEQFF. In nucleotides, the CDR3 is TGTGCCAGCAGTAACTTTAATTCAGGGGGCTCCTACAATGAGCAGTTCTTC.

This clonotype has a handful of counts. This rearrangement joins TRBV2 to TRBJ2-2; possibly TRBD1 for D (5 bases). Germline CDR1 SNHLY, CDR2 FYNNEI. The CDR3 is 16 residues long. V lost 5 bases and J 1 base, leaving 14 bases between the germline ends. The CDR3 sequence: CASSYRTPVNTGELFF. CDR3 sequence (DNA): TGTGCCAGCAGTTACAGGACACCGGTGAACACCGGGGAGCTGTTTTTT.

The chain couples TRBV2 to TRBJ2-3, with 8 positions matching TRBD1. J was trimmed by 5 bases and V by 5 bases; bases with no gene match: 3. CDR3 length: 13 amino acids. CDR1 and CDR2 from the germline V gene are SNHLY and FYNNEI. CDR3 loop: CASSRQGRDTQYF. DNA of the CDR3: TGTGCCAGCAGTAGACAGGGGAGAGATACGCAGTATTTT. The full variable domain, rest sourced from reference TRBV2 and TRBJ2-3, is EPEVTQTPSHQVTQMGQEVILRCVPISNHLYFYWYRQILGQKVEFLVSFYNNEISEKSEIFDDQFSVERPDGSNFTLKIRSTKLEDSAMYFCASSRQGRDTQYFGPGTRLTVL.

This clonotype came up a few times. This chain links TRBV29-1 with TRBJ1-2; the D gene is possibly TRBD1 (6 bases). The V end lost 6 bases, the J end lost 1 base, and 12 bases lay between the germline ends. CDR1 SQVTM and CDR2 ANQGSEA come from the germline V gene. CDR3 size: 13 residues. The CDR3 sequence is CSVPTGVNYGYTF. CDR3 bases: TGCAGCGTACCGACAGGCGTTAACTATGGCTACACCTTC.

This clonotype occurred many times. The chain links TRBV7-9 to TRBJ1-5; tentatively, D is TRBD1 (6 bases). The CDR3 contains 14 residues. Germline V CDR1 and CDR2: SEHNR, FQNEAQ (reference sequence). V lost 1 base and J 5 bases, leaving 9 bases between the germline ends. For the CDR3, the DNA is TGTGCCAGCAGCTTAGACAGGGCACATCAGCCCCAGCATTTT. Its translation: CASSLDRAHQPQHF.

This clonotype has just a few counts. The chain employs TRBV29-1 and TRBJ2-1; 9 bases line up with TRBD1. CDR1 and CDR2 from the germline V gene are SQVTM and ANQGSEA. This CDR3 is 13 amino acids long. V shed 3 bases, J shed 6 bases, and the junction held 3 bases outside the gene matches. The CDR3 is CSVDGQGFNEQFF. CDR3 DNA sequence: TGCAGCGTTGATGGACAGGGGTTCAATGAGCAGTTCTTC.

This clonotype showed up just a few times. The chain recombines TRBV6-2 or TRBV6-3 with TRBJ1-2; no reliable D call. There are 13 residues in the CDR3. Per the germline V gene, CDR1 is MNHEY and CDR2 is SVGEGT. Trimming shortened V by 6 bases and J by 6 bases, and 14 bases separated the two germline ends. CDR3 bases: TGTGCCAGCAGCTCCCGTCCCCGGGATGGCTACACCTTC. This sequence encodes CASSSRPRDGYTF.

This chain joins TRBV20-1 and TRBJ2-1; 13 bases align to TRBD2. The CDR3 runs 15 residues. V was pared by 0 bases and J by 7 bases, with 3 bases of the junction left unmatched. CDR1 is DFQATT and CDR2 is SNEGSKA in the germline V gene (reference sequence). The CDR3: CSARDALAGGNEQFF. The CDR3 DNA reads TGCAGTGCTAGAGATGCACTAGCGGGGGGGAATGAGCAGTTCTTC.

A few counts support this clonotype. V and J are TRBV27 and TRBJ1-4; D gene unclear. V lost 5 bases and J 7 bases, leaving 14 bases between the germline ends. The CDR3 covers 14 residues. Germline V gene lookup returns CDR1 MNHEY and CDR2 SMNVEV (reference sequence). CDR3 region: CASSTPDEGEKLFF. CDR3 sequence (DNA): TGTGCCAGCAGTACCCCGGACGAGGGTGAAAAACTGTTTTTT. The full variable domain, completed using reference TRBV27 and TRBJ1-4, is EAQVTQNPRYLITVTGKKLTVTCSQNMNHEYMSWYRQDPGLGLRQIYYSMNVEVTDKGDVPEGYKVSRKEKRNFPLILESPSPNQTSLYFCASSTPDEGEKLFFGSGTQLSVL.

To note about this clonotype: A read error may account for a junction end that differs from germline. This chain uses TRBV7-9 with TRBJ1-2; D remains unclear. The length of the CDR3 is 16 residues. The germline V gene has CDR1 SEHNR and CDR2 FQNEAQ (reference sequence). Here the CDR3 reads CASSLAETYVNYGYTF. The CDR3 region has the DNA TGTGCCAGCAGCCTAGCTGAAACGTATGTGAACTATGGCTACACCTTC.

The V gene is TRBV12-3 or TRBV12-4, the J gene TRBJ2-5; 10 bases match TRBD2. The CDR3 runs 14 residues. V was clipped by 9 bases and J by 1 base; unmatched bases: 5. The CDR3 bases are TGTGCCAGTGGGGTAGCGGGGGGCCAAGAGACCCAGTACTTC. This codes for CASGVAGGQETQYF.

There are a few counts of this clonotype. V gene TRBV10-3 combines with J gene TRBJ2-3, with D maybe TRBD2 (6 bases). CDR1 and CDR2 (germline): ENHRY, SYGVKD. Trimming stripped 6 bases from V and 2 bases from J, with 15 bases between. This CDR3 region has 15 residues. CDR3 sequence: CAIRVRDSITDTQYF. The DNA of the CDR3 is TGTGCCATCAGGGTCCGGGACTCAATCACAGATACGCAGTATTTT.

The chain is built from TRBV10-1 and TRBJ2-7; perhaps TRBD1 as D (6 bases). The CDR3 contains 14 residues. V was pared by 6 bases and J by 4 bases, with 16 bases between. Germline V gives CDR1 WNHNN, CDR2 SYGVQD (reference sequence). The CDR3 region is CASSDRDMVYEQYF. CDR3 DNA: TGCGCCAGCAGCGACCGGGACATGGTTTACGAGCAGTACTTC.

This clonotype appeared a few times. This chain joins TRBV15 and TRBJ2-7; maybe TRBD2 (5 bases). The CDR3 sequence is 16 residues long. V was shortened by 3 bases and J by 2 bases, with 17 bases between the two germline ends. Germline CDR1 LNHNV, CDR2 YYDKDF (reference sequence). The CDR3 DNA follows: TGTGCCACCAGCAGCGATGCGGAGGCTATTCCCTACGAGCAGTACTTC. Translation: CATSSDAEAIPYEQYF.

The rearrangement uses TRBV6-1 and TRBJ1-1; possible D gene TRBD1, 5 bases. Germline loops: CDR1 MNHNS, CDR2 SASEGT. The V end was cut by 6 bases, the J end by 1 base, with 12 bases between. The CDR3 extends over 14 amino acids. CDR3 DNA: TGTGCCAGCAGAAAGACAGTGCAGAACACTGAAGCTTTCTTT. As protein: CASRKTVQNTEAFF.